In its sample, the clone carrying this T cell receptor beta chain was seen a few times. Its antigen is as yet unknown. These data originate in a study of T-cell reconstitution after alpha-beta-depleted transplantation in children. General study findings and limits: The high TCRbeta diversity at day 60 in some patients came from surviving recipient T cells and thymic progenitors. By about two months after transplant, alpha-beta T cells reportedly arose from several hundred graft clones that had expanded.

Unique molecular identifiers were incorporated during preparation of the TCRbeta library. TCRdb fed the PCR reads into MiXCR, producing one record per CDR3 protein. The sample holds more than 200,000 distinct CDR3 sequences; approximately 19% are singletons and the top ten take 35% to 50%. The specimen comprised PBMCs, mostly from graft donor cells, sampled 360 days after TCRalphabeta/CD19-depleted stem cell transplant. The TCR was taken from a male patient aged 2 to 10 who had a stem cell transplant for acute lymphoblastic leukemia, so the T cells may come from the graft donor.

CDR3 DNA sequence: TGCAGTGCTAGGACCAAATGGGGTTCACCCCTCCACTTT. The encoded protein is CSARTKWGSPLHF. The gene calls are TRBV20-1 and TRBJ1-6; no definite D call. Germline CDR1 reads DFQATT; CDR2 reads SNEGSKA (reference sequence). This CDR3 region has 13 residues. The V gene lost 3 bases and the J gene lost 9 bases, with 12 bases spanning the gap.